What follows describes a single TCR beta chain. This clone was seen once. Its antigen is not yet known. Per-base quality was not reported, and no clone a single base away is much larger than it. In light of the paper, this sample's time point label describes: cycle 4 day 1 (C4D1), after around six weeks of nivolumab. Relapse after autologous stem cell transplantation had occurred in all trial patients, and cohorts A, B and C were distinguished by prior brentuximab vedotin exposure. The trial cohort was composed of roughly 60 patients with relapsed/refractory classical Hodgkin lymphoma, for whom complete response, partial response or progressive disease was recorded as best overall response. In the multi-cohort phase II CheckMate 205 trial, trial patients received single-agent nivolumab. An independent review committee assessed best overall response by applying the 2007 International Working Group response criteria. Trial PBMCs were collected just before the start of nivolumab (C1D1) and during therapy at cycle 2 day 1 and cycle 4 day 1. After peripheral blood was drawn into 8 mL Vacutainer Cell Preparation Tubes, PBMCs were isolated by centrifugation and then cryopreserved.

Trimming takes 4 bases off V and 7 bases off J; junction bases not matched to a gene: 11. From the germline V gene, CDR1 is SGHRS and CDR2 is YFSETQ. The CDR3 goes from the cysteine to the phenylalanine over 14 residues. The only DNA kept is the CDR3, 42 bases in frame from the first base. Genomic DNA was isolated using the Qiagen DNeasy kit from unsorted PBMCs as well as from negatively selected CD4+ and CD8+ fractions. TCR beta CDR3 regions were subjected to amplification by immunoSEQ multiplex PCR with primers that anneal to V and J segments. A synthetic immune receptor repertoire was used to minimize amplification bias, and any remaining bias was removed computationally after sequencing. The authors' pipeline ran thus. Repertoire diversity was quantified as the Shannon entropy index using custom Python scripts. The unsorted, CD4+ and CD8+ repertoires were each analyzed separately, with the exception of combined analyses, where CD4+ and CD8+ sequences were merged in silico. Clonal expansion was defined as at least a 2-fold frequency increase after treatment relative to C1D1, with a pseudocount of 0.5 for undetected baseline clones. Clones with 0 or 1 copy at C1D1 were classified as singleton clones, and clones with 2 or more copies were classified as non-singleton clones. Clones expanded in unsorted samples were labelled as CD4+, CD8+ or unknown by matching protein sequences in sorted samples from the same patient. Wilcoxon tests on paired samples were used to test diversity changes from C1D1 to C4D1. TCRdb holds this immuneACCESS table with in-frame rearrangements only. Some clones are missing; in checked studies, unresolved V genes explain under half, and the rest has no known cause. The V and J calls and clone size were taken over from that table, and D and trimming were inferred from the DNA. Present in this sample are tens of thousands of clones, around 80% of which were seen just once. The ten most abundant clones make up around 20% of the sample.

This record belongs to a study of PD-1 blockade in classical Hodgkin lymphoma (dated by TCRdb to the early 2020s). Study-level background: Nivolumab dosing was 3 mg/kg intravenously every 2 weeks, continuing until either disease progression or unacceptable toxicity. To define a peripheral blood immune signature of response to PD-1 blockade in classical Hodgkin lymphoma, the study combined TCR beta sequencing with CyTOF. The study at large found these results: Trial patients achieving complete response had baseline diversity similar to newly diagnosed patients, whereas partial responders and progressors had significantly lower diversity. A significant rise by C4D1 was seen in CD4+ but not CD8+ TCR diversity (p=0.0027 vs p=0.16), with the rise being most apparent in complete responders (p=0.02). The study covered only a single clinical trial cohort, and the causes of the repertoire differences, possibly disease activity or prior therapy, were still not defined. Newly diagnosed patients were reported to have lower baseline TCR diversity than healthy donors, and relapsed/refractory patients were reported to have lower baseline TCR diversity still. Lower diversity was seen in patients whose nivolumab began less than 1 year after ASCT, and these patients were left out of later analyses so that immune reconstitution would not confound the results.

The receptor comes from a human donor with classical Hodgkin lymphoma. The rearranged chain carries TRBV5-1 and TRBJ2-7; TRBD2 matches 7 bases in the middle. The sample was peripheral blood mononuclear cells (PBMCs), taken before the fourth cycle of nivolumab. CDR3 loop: CASSPGLELREQYF. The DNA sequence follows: TGCGCCAGCAGCCCAGGACTAGAACTACGGGAGCAGTACTTC.